These 8 T cell receptor beta chains were sequenced from one sample in a study of cytomegalovirus exposure and HLA in healthy donors. This PCR relied on a set of 60 Vbeta primers and 13 Jbeta primers. Clones were read by immunoSEQ multiplex PCR, and TCRdb kept only the in-frame ones, dropping some. The sample contains about 98,000 clones, roughly 70% of which appear only once. The sample consisted of PBMCs. These receptor sequences come from a man in his forties or fifties in good health and CMV-seronegative.

The chain employs TRBV5-1 and TRBJ2-5; D is uncertain. Trimming removed 2 bases at V and 3 bases at J, with 11 bases between. Germline V gene data show CDR1 as SGHRS and CDR2 as YFSETQ. The CDR3 covers 14 residues. The CDR3 DNA reads as TGCGCCAGCAGCTTTGGCACAGTGGAAGAGACCCAGTACTTC. Its protein is CASSFGTVEETQYF.

V is TRBV18 and J is TRBJ1-5, with TRBD1 matching 7 bases. Trimming at V came to 5 bases and at J to 5 bases, leaving 3 bases not matched to a gene. Germline CDR1 reads KGHSH; CDR2 reads LQKENI. The CDR3 is made up of 13 amino acids. The CDR3 here is CASSTDRDQPQHF. In DNA form, the CDR3 reads TGTGCCAGCTCAACCGACAGGGATCAGCCCCAGCATTTT.

This clone was found once. The chain recombines TRBV28 with TRBJ1-1; D not resolved. V was pared by 3 bases and J by 6 bases, with 8 bases between. The CDR3 consists of 12 residues. Germline CDR1 and CDR2: MDHEN and SYDVKM. The CDR3 nucleotides read TGTGCCAGCAGTTTGGGCGGGTCTGAAGCTTTCTTT. Its protein product is CASSLGGSEAFF.

This clone was seen only a few times. V usage is TRBV19 and J usage is TRBJ1-6; 8 bases line up with TRBD1. Germline CDR1 reads LNHDA; CDR2 reads SQIVND (reference sequence). After removal of 2 bases from V and 8 bases from J, the junction contained 2 bases not matched to a gene. The CDR3 is 14 residues long. The CDR3 nucleotides read TGTGCCAGTAGTATATTACAGGGGGATTCACCCCTCCACTTT. Protein: CASSILQGDSPLHF. The complete variable domain, with remaining parts taken from reference TRBV19 and TRBJ1-6, reads DGGITQSPKYLFRKEGQNVTLSCEQNLNHDAMYWYRQDPGQGLRLIYYSQIVNDFQKGDIAEGYSVSREKKESFPLTVTSAQKNPTAFYLCASSILQGDSPLHFGNGTRLTVT.

The rearrangement joins TRBV29-1 to TRBJ2-5, with D tentatively TRBD2 (6 bases). V was shortened by 2 bases and J by 5 bases, with 21 bases between the two germline ends. This CDR3 contains 16 residues. Germline CDR1 is SQVTM and CDR2 is ANQGSEA. This CDR3 reads CSVESGGTPVGETQYF. CDR3 sequence (DNA): TGCAGCGTTGAATCCGGCGGGACTCCGGTAGGGGAGACCCAGTACTTC.

This chain links TRBV28 with TRBJ2-7; D is unresolved. Germline V CDR1 and CDR2: MDHEN, SYDVKM. This CDR3 is 14 amino acids long. Deletions cut 2 bases from V and 5 bases from J, with 13 bases between. Here the CDR3 DNA reads TGTGCCAGCAGTTTACTCACAACGTCCCACGAGCAGTACTTC. It codes for CASSLLTTSHEQYF.

The rearrangement joins TRBV5-8 to TRBJ1-5; 8 bases are shared with TRBD1. V trimming: 4 bases; J trimming: 6 bases; junction bases outside the gene matches: 6. CDR3 length: 14 amino acids. Germline assignment: CDR1 SGHTS and CDR2 YDEGEE. The chain's CDR3 is CASSQRTGRQPQHF. CDR3 DNA: TGTGCCAGCAGCCAAAGGACAGGGCGTCAGCCCCAGCATTTT.

The rearrangement uses TRBV7-2 and TRBJ1-2; D is perhaps TRBD1 (5 bases). Germline-derived CDR1 and CDR2 are SGHTA and FQGNSA. Trimming removed 1 base at V and 4 bases at J, with 10 bases between. The CDR3 has 14 amino acids. CDR3 sequence (DNA): TGTGCCAGCAGCTTAGGGGGCGTTTCCTATGGCTACACCTTC. This sequence encodes CASSLGGVSYGYTF.